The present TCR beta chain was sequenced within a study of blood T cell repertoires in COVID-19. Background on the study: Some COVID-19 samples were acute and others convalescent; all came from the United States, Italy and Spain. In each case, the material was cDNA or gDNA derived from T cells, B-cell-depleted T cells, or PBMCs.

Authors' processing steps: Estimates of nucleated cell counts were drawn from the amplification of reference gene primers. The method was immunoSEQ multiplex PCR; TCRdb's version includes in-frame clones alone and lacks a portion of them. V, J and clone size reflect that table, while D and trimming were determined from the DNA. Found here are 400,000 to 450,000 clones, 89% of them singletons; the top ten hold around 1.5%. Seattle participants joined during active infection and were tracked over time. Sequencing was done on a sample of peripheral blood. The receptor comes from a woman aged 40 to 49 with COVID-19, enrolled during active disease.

The CDR3, as DNA: TGTGCCAGCAGCTTAGCGCAGTCTAGCGGGGGGCAAGAGCAGTTCTTC. Residues: CASSLAQSSGGQEQFF. The V call is TRBV7-6, the J call TRBJ2-1; TRBD2 agrees at 11 bases. The CDR3 loop spans 16 amino acids. Trimming took 0 bases from V and 10 from J; bases not matched to a gene: 8. The germline gives CDR1 SGHVS, CDR2 FNYEAQ. Full variable domain (remainder filled in from reference TRBV7-6 and TRBJ2-1): GAGVSQSPRYKVTKRGQDVALRCDPISGHVSLYWYRQALGQGPEFLTYFNYEAQQDKSGLPNDRFSAERPEGSISTLTIQRTEQRDSAMYRCASSLAQSSGGQEQFFGPGTRLTVL.